This TCR beta chain was profiled in a study of PD-1 blockade in classical Hodgkin lymphoma. Whole-study findings and limits: CD8+ TCR diversity did not rise significantly by C4D1, unlike CD4+. Complete responders had baseline diversity similar to newly diagnosed patients. Newly diagnosed patients were said to have less baseline TCR diversity than healthy donors did.

This clone was recorded only once. Its antigen is not known. Sequencing used immunoSEQ multiplex PCR; TCRdb keeps in-frame clones, though not all of them. Among fewer than 35,000 clones, about 85% were seen once, and the ten largest hold about 0.45%. This sample's time point: cycle 4 day 1 (C4D1), after 6 weeks of nivolumab. Every patient was affected by relapse after autologous stem cell transplantation, while exposure to brentuximab vedotin was not uniform. It was by magnetic negative selection that CD4+ T cells were purified from thawed PBMCs. Complete response, partial response or progressive disease was each patient's best response. V was shortened by 1 base and J by 5 bases, with 8 bases between the two germline ends. The CDR3 spans 14 residues. Germline CDR1 and CDR2: KGHSH and LQKENI.

The source is a human donor with classical Hodgkin lymphoma. The chain links TRBV18 to TRBJ2-2, with D possibly being TRBD1 (6 bases). The sequenced sample was CD4+ T cells from blood, obtained before the fourth cycle of nivolumab. CDR3 in amino acids: CASSPQGVTGELFF. CDR3 in DNA: TGTGCCAGCTCACCACAGGGGGTTACCGGGGAGCTGTTTTTT.